A single sample gave rise to the 5 T cell receptor beta chains below, sequenced in a study of cytomegalovirus exposure and HLA in healthy donors. Use of 60 Vbeta and 13 Jbeta primers characterized the PCR. The method was immunoSEQ multiplex PCR; TCRdb's version includes in-frame clones alone and lacks a portion of them. The sample shows about 160,000 clones, roughly 80% of them seen only once. Sequencing was done on a sample of PBMCs. Receptors originate from a girl between 5 and 17 years old in good health and CMV-seropositive.

The genes are TRBV7-3 and TRBJ2-2; D is undetermined. V was pared by 5 bases and J by 4 bases, with 5 bases between. CDR3 size: 12 residues. The germline CDR1 and CDR2 sequences are SGHTA and FQGTGA. CDR3 region: CASSPPTGELFF. The CDR3 DNA is TGTGCCAGCAGCCCTCCCACCGGGGAGCTGTTTTTT.

V and J are TRBV2 and TRBJ2-5, with 10 bases identical to TRBD2. The germline CDR1 and CDR2 sequences are SNHLY and FYNNEI. The CDR3 is made up of 14 amino acids. Trimming cost V 6 bases and J 4 bases; bases outside gene matches: 5. DNA of the CDR3: TGTGCCAGCAGGCTATTAGCGGGAGGAGAGACCCAGTACTTC. Its protein product is CASRLLAGGETQYF.

The V gene is TRBV28, the J gene TRBJ1-4; D is perhaps TRBD1 (5 bases). V dropped 2 bases and J dropped 8 bases, with 15 bases sitting between them. This CDR3 spans 15 amino acids. Germline V gene sequence: CDR1 MDHEN, CDR2 SYDVKM. This chain's CDR3 is CASSLGAQGQEKLFF. The DNA for the CDR3 is TGTGCCAGCAGTTTAGGGGCGCAGGGTCAAGAAAAACTGTTTTTT.

The chain carries TRBV27 and TRBJ2-7; 9 bases match TRBD1. Germline CDR1 and CDR2: MNHEY and SMNVEV (reference sequence). The CDR3 is 19 amino acids. Unmatched junction bases numbered 16, after V lost 2 bases and J lost 2 bases. CDR3 protein: CASSLRAPVQGARTYEQYF. CDR3 sequence (DNA): TGTGCCAGCAGTTTAAGGGCCCCCGTACAGGGGGCGAGGACCTACGAGCAGTACTTC.

The rearrangement links TRBV25-1 to TRBJ2-7, with 10 nucleotides matching TRBD1. CDR1 and CDR2 (germline): MGHDK, SYGVNS. CDR3 length: 15 residues. Trimming took 1 base from V and 5 from J; bases not matched to a gene: 5. The CDR3: CASSESGTGVHEQYF. Written as DNA, the CDR3 is TGTGCCAGCAGTGAATCTGGGACAGGGGTCCACGAGCAGTACTTC.